This T cell receptor beta chain was identified during a study of lymphopenia after photon versus proton radiotherapy. The CDR3 runs to 16 residues. Trimming took 3 bases from V and 0 from J, leaving 15 bases between them. The germline V gene has CDR1 KGHSH and CDR2 LQKENI. Sequenced by immunoSEQ multiplex PCR; TCRdb stores in-frame clones only, minus some. The sample contains around 150,000 clones, less than 90% of which appear only once. The study, taken as a whole, reports: Survival link was tested only in deceased patients; proton benefit remains a possibility.

Notes on this clone: The antigen is not known.

The rearrangement links TRBV18 to TRBJ2-7; D ambiguous. This TCR was sampled from a man in his forties or fifties with gastric cancer. Here the sequenced sample was peripheral blood, taken from a patient treated with photon-based radiotherapy. The CDR3 region is CASSPSGRSSSYEQYF. CDR3 coding DNA: TGTGCCAGCTCACCCTCTGGCCGCTCTAGCTCCTACGAGCAGTACTTC. Filled out from reference TRBV18 and TRBJ2-7, the complete variable domain reads NAGVMQNPRHLVRRRGQEARLRCSPMKGHSHVYWYRQLPEEGLKFMVYLQKENIIDESGMPKERFSAEFPKEGPSILRIQQVVRGDSAAYFCASSPSGRSSSYEQYFGPGTRLTVT.